These 11 T cell receptor beta chains were sequenced from one sample in a study of blood T cell repertoires in COVID-19. Only in-frame clones appear in the TCRdb table, and some are missing; sequencing was by immunoSEQ multiplex PCR. The sample includes some 260,000 clones, about 81% of them seen just once. Sequencing used PBMCs or T cells enriched from blood (not recorded which). The receptor set was obtained from a man between 25 and 39 years old with acute COVID-19.

The chain links TRBV28 to TRBJ2-7; D possibly corresponds to TRBD1 (6 bases). Trimming removed 2 bases from V and 7 bases from J, with 15 bases in between. In germline, CDR1 is MDHEN, CDR2 SYDVKM. The CDR3 sequence is 14 residues long. The CDR3 protein is CASSLAVRGREQYV. CDR3 in DNA: TGTGCCAGCAGTTTAGCAGTCAGGGGCCGTGAGCAGTACGTC.

This clone was counted once. The rearrangement uses TRBV7-6 and TRBJ1-2; TRBD1 aligns across 12 bases. Germline V gene data show CDR1 as SGHVS and CDR2 as FNYEAQ. V lost 5 bases and J lost 4; bases outside the gene matches: 11. The CDR3 is 17 amino acids. The CDR3 nucleotides are TGTGCCAGCAGCCCGGGACAGGGGGCCCAGTCCATCTATGGCTACACCTTC. Its protein product is CASSPGQGAQSIYGYTF.

The rearrangement links TRBV5-1 to TRBJ1-3, with no clear D. CDR3 length equals 14 residues. V shed 0 bases and J shed 0 bases, with 4 bases lying between them. Germline V CDR1 and CDR2: SGHRS, YFSETQ. CDR3 residues: CASSLEPSGNTIYF. The CDR3 nucleotides are TGCGCCAGCAGCTTGGAGCCCTCTGGAAACACCATATATTTT.

J is TRBJ1-3 and V is TRBV9; 8 positions match TRBD1. The CDR3 spans 15 residues. CDR1 and CDR2 from the germline V gene are SGDLS and YYNGEE. V lost 0 bases to trimming and J lost 7 bases; unmatched junction nucleotides: 6. CDR3 loop: CASSVADRAWNTIYF. CDR3 nucleotide sequence: TGTGCCAGCAGCGTAGCGGACAGGGCGTGGAACACCATATATTTT.

This chain links TRBV10-3 with TRBJ2-5; D possibly corresponds to TRBD1 (6 bases). This CDR3 is built from 15 residues. Deletions cut 0 bases from V and 2 bases from J, with 10 bases between. Germline CDR1 is ENHRY and CDR2 is SYGVKD. In DNA, the CDR3 is TGTGCCATCAGTGAGTCGACAGGTTGGCAAGAGACCCAGTACTTC. As protein: CAISESTGWQETQYF.

This clone was seen more than once but under ten times. The V gene is TRBV7-9, the J gene TRBJ2-7; D may be TRBD2 (6 bases). Germline assignment: CDR1 SEHNR and CDR2 FQNEAQ (reference sequence). CDR3 size: 11 residues. CDR3 region: CASSGDGPGDV. The CDR3 bases are TGTGCCAGCAGCGGCGACGGACCGGGAGACGTC.

The V and J genes are TRBV6-5 and TRBJ2-1; TRBD1 agrees at 8 bases. With 5 bases clipped from V and 3 bases from J, the junction kept 3 bases outside the gene matches. Germline lookup yields CDR1 MNHEY and CDR2 SVGAGI. The CDR3 runs 14 residues. The DNA for the CDR3 is TGTGCCAGCAGTACGGGACAGGACTACAATGAGCAGTTCTTC. Its protein product is CASSTGQDYNEQFF.

The gene calls are TRBV9 and TRBJ2-1; the D gene is possibly TRBD2 (7 bases). The germline V gene encodes CDR1 SGDLS and CDR2 YYNGEE. V lost 4 bases, J lost 5 bases, and 16 bases lay in between. This CDR3 region has 15 residues. CDR3 loop: CASSMGGTLHNEQFF. CDR3 DNA: TGTGCCAGCAGCATGGGGGGGACACTCCACAATGAGCAGTTCTTC. Full variable domain (rest looked up from reference TRBV9 and TRBJ2-1): DSGVTQTPKHLITATGQRVTLRCSPRSGDLSVYWYQQSLDQGLQFLIQYYNGEERAKGNILERFSAQQFPDLHSELNLSSLELGDSALYFCASSMGGTLHNEQFFGPGTRLTVL.

The CDR3 loop is CASSLQTAGGLNTEAFF. The DNA for the CDR3 is TGTGCCAGCAGTTTACAGACAGCGGGGGGGTTGAACACTGAAGCTTTCTTT. The V gene is TRBV28, the J gene TRBJ1-1; tentatively, D is TRBD1 (5 bases). CDR1 is MDHEN, CDR2 SYDVKM, per germline. The CDR3 has 17 residues. Trimming pared 2 bases from V and 0 bases from J, leaving 16 bases between.

As for this clone: The junction does not match germline at one end; this may be a read error. This chain joins TRBV5-1 and TRBJ1-1; TRBD1 matches at 11 bases. This CDR3 region has 13 residues. The germline gives CDR1 SGHRS, CDR2 YFSETQ. This CDR3 is CASSLDRGPEAFF. DNA for the CDR3: TGTGCCAGCAGCCTGGACAGGGGGCCTGAAGCTTTCTTT.

The chain employs TRBV12-3 or TRBV12-4 and TRBJ1-2; D unresolved. The V end lost 1 base, the J end lost 4 bases, and 4 bases lay between the germline ends. The CDR3 covers 12 residues. CDR3 sequence: CASSLVSYGYTF. The CDR3 nucleotides are TGTGCCAGCAGTTTAGTCAGCTATGGCTACACCTTC.